The 30 T cell receptor beta chains presented below share a single source sample, sequenced in a study of T cell responses to AZD1222 COVID-19 vaccine. Produced via immunoSEQ multiplex PCR; TCRdb's table is partial and in-frame only. The table includes 100,000 to 150,000 clones, more than 75% detected once. Sequencing was performed on peripheral blood, taken 28 days after the second AZD1222 dose. These receptors were collected from an adult who received the AZD1222 COVID-19 vaccine.

The V and J genes are TRBV3-1 (or the pseudogene TRBV3-2) and TRBJ2-4, with TRBD2 matching 7 bases. The junction had 8 bases not matched to a gene; V was cut back by 6 bases and J by 6 bases. The CDR3 extends over 14 amino acids. CDR1 is LGHDT, CDR2 YNNKEL, per germline (reference sequence). CDR3 nucleotides: TGTGCCAGCAGTTCGGGGGGTCGCGGAAACATTCAGTACTTC. It specifies CASSSGGRGNIQYF.

This clone was seen a few times. V is TRBV5-5 and J is TRBJ2-1; 16 positions match TRBD2. The V gene end was trimmed by 4 bases and the J gene end by 12 bases; junction bases not matched to a gene: 10. The germline V gene encodes CDR1 SGHKS and CDR2 YYEKEE (reference sequence). The CDR3 loop spans 16 amino acids. CDR3 nucleotide sequence: TGTGCCAGCAGCACCGATCCGGGACTAGCGGGAGGGGGGCAGTTCTTC. It codes for CASSTDPGLAGGGQFF.

The chain combines TRBV10-3 with TRBJ2-1; D not certain. V was shortened by 9 bases and J by 5 bases, with 14 bases between the two germline ends. This CDR3 spans 13 amino acids. Germline CDR1 is ENHRY and CDR2 is SYGVKD. The CDR3 sequence: CAIRSEHNNEQFF. Here the CDR3 DNA reads TGTGCCATAAGGTCGGAACATAACAATGAGCAGTTCTTC.

The CDR3 here is CASSSDLMGTGRITEAFF. The CDR3 DNA sequence: TGTGCCAGCAGCTCTGATCTTATGGGGACAGGGAGAATAACTGAAGCTTTCTTT. The chain joins TRBV11-2 to TRBJ1-1; 9 nucleotides match TRBD1. V shed 4 bases, J shed 5 bases, and the junction held 17 bases outside the gene matches. CDR3 length: 18 amino acids. Germline V gene sequence: CDR1 SGHAT, CDR2 FQNNGV.

This clone was found once. This rearrangement joins TRBV29-1 to TRBJ2-2; the D is unclear. Germline loops: CDR1 SQVTM, CDR2 ANQGSEA. V lost 5 bases and J 2 bases, leaving 12 bases between the germline ends. This CDR3 contains 14 residues. CDR3 residues: CSVLRADNTGELFF. The CDR3 coding sequence is TGCAGCGTTCTACGGGCGGATAACACCGGGGAGCTGTTTTTT.

V is TRBV28 and J is TRBJ2-1; 10 bases line up with TRBD2. J gave up 6 bases and V 7 bases, and 6 bases lay outside the gene matches. This CDR3 has 14 residues. Germline V CDR1 and CDR2: MDHEN, SYDVKM. The CDR3 is CASNLSGRANEQFF. The CDR3, as DNA: TGTGCCAGCAACCTGAGCGGGAGGGCCAATGAGCAGTTCTTC.

The chain employs TRBV6-5 and TRBJ2-2; weak D call: TRBD2 (7 bases). Germline CDR1 reads MNHEY; CDR2 reads SVGAGI. The V and J ends lost 10 bases and 3 bases respectively, with 15 bases between them. CDR3 length equals 14 residues. The chain's CDR3 is CATRQGRDTGELFF. CDR3 coding DNA: TGTGCCACCCGTCAGGGGAGGGACACCGGGGAGCTGTTTTTT.

The chain joins TRBV6-5 to TRBJ1-1; unclear D gene. The V and J ends lost 2 bases and 7 bases respectively, with 5 bases between them. Germline CDR1 MNHEY, CDR2 SVGAGI. The CDR3 runs 11 residues. CDR3 DNA: TGTGCCAGCAGTTACCTTAGTGAAGCTTTCTTT. Translated, it gives CASSYLSEAFF.

This chain links TRBV10-3 with TRBJ2-7; D is perhaps TRBD1 (5 bases). This CDR3 contains 12 residues. The germline gives CDR1 ENHRY, CDR2 SYGVKD. Trimming took off 8 bases at V and 0 bases at J, with 8 bases between the two ends. The CDR3 loop reads CAIGASSYEQYF. CDR3 nucleotides: TGTGCCATCGGGGCCAGCTCCTACGAGCAGTACTTC.

The genes are TRBV7-6 and TRBJ1-2, with D possibly being TRBD1 (5 bases). Germline-derived CDR1 and CDR2 are SGHVS and FNYEAQ. V lost 1 base, J lost 7 bases, and 16 bases lay in between. CDR3 length: 15 residues. The CDR3 loop reads CASSLDAGGAGGYTF. For the CDR3, the DNA is TGTGCCAGCAGCTTAGATGCGGGAGGGGCTGGTGGCTACACCTTC.

This rearrangement joins TRBV3-1 (or the pseudogene TRBV3-2) to TRBJ2-7; no clear D gene. This CDR3 spans 19 amino acids. The germline V and J ends were trimmed by 3 bases and 7 bases, with 31 bases remaining between them. Germline CDR1 and CDR2: LGHDT and YNNKEL (reference sequence). CDR3 sequence (DNA): TGTGCCAGCAGCCAGGCCCTGATCGCTGAAAAACCTGAGGATACGGAGCAGTACTTC. Protein: CASSQALIAEKPEDTEQYF.

The J gene is TRBJ2-3, the V gene TRBV5-4; 10 bases fit TRBD2. The CDR3 loop spans 16 amino acids. The V segment lost 1 base and the J segment 4 bases; nucleotides outside the gene matches: 6. The germline V gene encodes CDR1 SGHNT and CDR2 YYREEE (reference sequence). As DNA, the CDR3 is TGTGCCAGCAGCTTGAGGCTAGCGGGAGTTGCAGATACGCAGTATTTT. Its translation: CASSLRLAGVADTQYF.

V usage is TRBV5-5 and J usage is TRBJ2-7; D might be TRBD1 or TRBD2, each matching 6 bases. Trimming pared 7 bases from V and 2 bases from J, leaving 16 bases between. From germline, CDR1 is SGHKS and CDR2 YYEKEE (reference sequence). This CDR3 spans 14 amino acids. Written as DNA, the CDR3 is TGTGCCAGCGGACGCCCGGGGGCCCCCTACGAGCAGTACTTC. This codes for CASGRPGAPYEQYF. Complete variable domain (other parts from reference TRBV5-5 and TRBJ2-7): DAGVTQSPTHLIKTRGQQVTLRCSPISGHKSVSWYQQVLGQGPQFIFQYYEKEERGRGNFPDRFSARQFPNYSSELNVNALLLGDSALYLCASGRPGAPYEQYFGPGTRLTVT.

In its sample, this clone was seen a few times. The V gene is TRBV3-1 (or the pseudogene TRBV3-2), the J gene TRBJ2-7; TRBD2 matches 16 bases. CDR1 and CDR2 (germline): LGHDT, YNNKEL (reference sequence). V lost 5 bases and J lost 3; bases outside the gene matches: 10. This CDR3 comprises 18 residues. DNA for the CDR3: TGTGCCAGCAGCGCCGGGACTAGCGGGGGGGGGAATTACTACGAGCAGTACTTC. It yields the protein CASSAGTSGGGNYYEQYF.

The V gene is TRBV28, the J gene TRBJ2-7, with TRBD2 matching over 7 bases. The CDR3 extends over 13 amino acids. Germline CDR1 MDHEN, CDR2 SYDVKM. J lost 6 bases, V lost 6 bases, and 8 bases had no gene match. The CDR3 DNA is TGTGCCAGCAGAACGGGAGGACGGCGCGAGCAGTACTTC. This gives the protein CASRTGGRREQYF.

The genes are TRBV6-5 and TRBJ1-2; D remains unclear. The CDR3 loop spans 14 amino acids. Between the trimmed V and J ends, which lost 6 bases and 0 bases, there was a span of 11 bases. CDR1 is MNHEY, CDR2 SVGAGI, per germline. CDR3 nucleotides: TGTGCCAGCAGGAGCAGGACGGCTAACTATGGCTACACCTTC. Amino acid sequence: CASRSRTANYGYTF.

The rearrangement links TRBV9 to TRBJ2-1; 8 positions match TRBD2. J was trimmed by 2 bases and V by 6 bases; bases with no gene match: 7. The CDR3 runs to 15 residues. CDR1 and CDR2 from the germline V gene are SGDLS and YYNGEE. The CDR3: CASTPSGLAYNEQFF. CDR3 nucleotides: TGTGCCAGCACCCCCTCGGGACTAGCCTACAATGAGCAGTTCTTC. Full variable domain (outside the CDR3, taken from reference TRBV9 and TRBJ2-1): DSGVTQTPKHLITATGQRVTLRCSPRSGDLSVYWYQQSLDQGLQFLIQYYNGEERAKGNILERFSAQQFPDLHSELNLSSLELGDSALYFCASTPSGLAYNEQFFGPGTRLTVL.

The chain employs TRBV2 and TRBJ2-1; D not certain. Trimming pared 8 bases from V and 3 bases from J, leaving 8 bases between. The CDR3 has 12 residues. Germline CDR1 and CDR2: SNHLY and FYNNEI. DNA of the CDR3: TGTGCCAGCTTGAGAGTCTACAATGAGCAGTTCTTC. Protein: CASLRVYNEQFF.

The chain couples TRBV19 to TRBJ1-5, with D uncertain. Deletions cut 2 bases from V and 3 bases from J, with 14 bases between. The CDR3 totals 16 residues. CDR1 LNHDA and CDR2 SQIVND come from the germline V gene (reference sequence). This chain's CDR3 is CASSIKRVWNNQPQHF. For the CDR3, the DNA is TGTGCCAGTAGTATAAAAAGGGTGTGGAACAATCAGCCCCAGCATTTT.

J is TRBJ1-2 and V is TRBV6-2 or TRBV6-3; D not resolved. The CDR3 covers 13 residues. V lost 3 bases, J lost 1 base, and 6 bases lay in between. Per germline, CDR1 MNHEY and CDR2 SVGEGT. The CDR3 nucleotides read TGTGCCAGCAGTTATCGGGATAACTATGGCTACACCTTC. Amino acid sequence: CASSYRDNYGYTF.

V usage is TRBV7-3 and J usage is TRBJ1-6; tentative D call: TRBD1 (5 bases). This CDR3 contains 16 residues. Germline values: CDR1 SGHTA, CDR2 FQGTGA. Deletions cut 2 bases from V and 8 bases from J, with 16 bases between. In DNA form, the CDR3 reads TGTGCCAGCAGCTTATGGGGTGGGGGAAAATATTCACCCCTCCACTTT. Its protein product is CASSLWGGGKYSPLHF.

The chain combines TRBV18 with TRBJ2-1; 8 bases are a match to TRBD2. Trimming took 5 bases from V and 7 from J; bases not matched to a gene: 16. The CDR3 extends over 17 amino acids. Germline V gives CDR1 KGHSH, CDR2 LQKENI. CDR3 DNA: TGTGCCAGCTCAACAAACCGTAAAGCGGGAGTAATGAATGAGCAGTTCTTC. This sequence encodes CASSTNRKAGVMNEQFF. The whole variable domain, remainder taken from reference TRBV18 and TRBJ2-1, is NAGVMQNPRHLVRRRGQEARLRCSPMKGHSHVYWYRQLPEEGLKFMVYLQKENIIDESGMPKERFSAEFPKEGPSILRIQQVVRGDSAAYFCASSTNRKAGVMNEQFFGPGTRLTVL.

V is TRBV7-8 and J is TRBJ2-7, with 13 bases lining up with TRBD2. V was clipped by 5 bases and J by 7 bases; unmatched bases: 8. This CDR3 contains 15 residues. Germline CDR1 reads SGHVS; CDR2 reads FQNEAQ. CDR3: CASSLVGLAGEEQYF. The CDR3 region has the DNA TGTGCCAGCAGCCTTGTCGGACTAGCGGGAGAAGAGCAGTACTTC.

The V and J genes are TRBV24-1 and TRBJ2-1; D call uncertain. The V gene's germline CDR1 is KGHDR and CDR2 SFDVKD. Trimming shortened V by 2 bases and J by 6 bases, and 16 bases separated the two germline ends. CDR3 length: 16 residues. Written as DNA, the CDR3 is TGTGCCACCAGTGATTCTTCTTCTAGGGTAGGCAATGAGCAGTTCTTC. This encodes CATSDSSSRVGNEQFF.

This chain uses TRBV6-1 with TRBJ2-3; 13 nucleotides line up with TRBD2. V was clipped by 4 bases and J by 6 bases; unmatched bases: 7. CDR1 and CDR2 from the germline V gene are MNHNS and SASEGT. The CDR3 is 16 residues long. CDR3: CASSVTGLAGIDTQYF. CDR3 DNA sequence: TGTGCCAGCAGTGTAACGGGACTAGCGGGAATTGATACGCAGTATTTT.

This sequence joins TRBV7-9 and TRBJ2-1; 9 nucleotides match TRBD2. CDR3 length: 17 residues. Trimming took 2 bases from V and 6 from J; bases not matched to a gene: 11. Germline V gene lookup returns CDR1 SEHNR and CDR2 FQNEAQ (reference sequence). The CDR3 loop is CASSLLLAGSPINEQFF. CDR3 bases: TGTGCCAGCAGCTTACTCCTAGCGGGGTCCCCAATCAATGAGCAGTTCTTC.

This sequence joins TRBV5-5 and TRBJ1-6; 7 positions agree with TRBD1. The CDR3 covers 16 residues. The germline V gene encodes CDR1 SGHKS and CDR2 YYEKEE (reference sequence). J gave up 8 bases and V 2 bases, and 10 bases lay outside the gene matches. This chain's CDR3 is CASSFGLRQGDSPLHF. The CDR3 coding sequence is TGTGCCAGCAGCTTCGGGCTGAGACAGGGCGATTCACCCCTCCACTTT.

The chain is built from TRBV7-2 and TRBJ2-7, with D unclear. The V end lost 1 base, the J end lost 3 bases, and 10 bases lay between the germline ends. CDR1 SGHTA and CDR2 FQGNSA come from the germline V gene. The CDR3 is 14 residues long. In DNA form, the CDR3 reads TGTGCCAGCAGCTTAGGTAGGAGAGACTACGAGCAGTACTTC. Its translation: CASSLGRRDYEQYF.

This clone was seen only once. Here the CDR3 DNA reads TGTGCCAGCAGGGGAGCTGGCACTGAAGCTTTCTTT. Encoded protein: CASRGAGTEAFF. This chain links TRBV28 with TRBJ1-1; no clear D gene. Germline values: CDR1 MDHEN, CDR2 SYDVKM. With 6 bases removed from V and 4 bases from J, the gap between germline ends came to 9 bases. This CDR3 is built from 12 residues.

The chain employs TRBV11-3 and TRBJ1-1; the D gene is possibly TRBD1 (6 bases). In germline, CDR1 is SGHNT, CDR2 YENEEA. This CDR3 region has 16 residues. Trimming stripped 7 bases from V and 3 bases from J, with 21 bases between. The CDR3 DNA sequence: TGTGCCAGCACCGTTGAACGGGGGGAGGGGGACACTGAAGCTTTCTTT. It translates to CASTVERGEGDTEAFF.